This is a list of T cell receptor beta chains from one sample in a study of response to subunit inactivated influenza vaccine. TCRdb reprocessed the RT-PCR reads with MiXCR, giving one entry per CDR3 protein. The table has 550,000 to 800,000 distinct CDR3 sequences, roughly 14% seen once; the top ten hold 6.5% to 8.5%. Sequences were derived from PBMCs from blood, sampled around 14 days before vaccination. The receptors shown here come from a middle-aged man who received an inactivated influenza vaccine. Each CDR3 is given with its conserved first and last residue. Each record gives: J gene, clone size, D gene, V gene, CDR3 length, CDR3 protein, CDR3 DNA. The D gene is left open where the match is weak. Clone size, where shown, is once, few, many, or a class for clones that have expanded.

TRBJ1-1 NA TRBD1 TRBV6-2/TRBV6-3 16 CASSRTGGEVDTEAFF TGTGCCAGCAGTCGGACAGGGGGCGAGGTTGACACTGAAGCTTTCTTT
TRBJ2-5 NA NA TRBV9 14 CASSVEPLRETQYF TGTGCCAGCAGCGTAGAACCGTTGAGGGAGACCCAGTACTTC
TRBJ2-7 NA NA TRBV29-1 13 CSVPSDSSYEQYF TGCAGCGTTCCCAGTGACAGCTCCTACGAGCAGTACTTC
TRBJ2-3 NA TRBD2 TRBV28 15 CASSPIGLAVDTQYF TGTGCCAGCAGTCCCATCGGGCTAGCGGTAGATACGCAGTATTTT
TRBJ1-4 few NA TRBV6-5 18 CASSYGRGPGRAGEKLFF TGTGCCAGCAGTTACGGGAGAGGTCCGGGACGGGCGGGAGAAAAACTGTTTTTT
TRBJ2-2 few TRBD2 TRBV4-2 16 CASSQAASGNTGELFF TGTGCCAGCAGCCAAGCGGCTAGCGGGAACACCGGGGAGCTGTTTTTT
TRBJ2-7 many NA TRBV29-1 9 CSADYEQYF TGCAGCGCCGACTACGAGCAGTACTTC
TRBJ2-5 few TRBD2 TRBV10-2 15 CASTSIAGGGETQYF TGCGCCAGCACATCCATAGCGGGAGGAGGGGAGACCCAGTACTTC
TRBJ1-5 many NA TRBV7-8 13 CASTTDWNQPQHF TGTGCCAGCACCACGGACTGGAATCAGCCCCAGCATTTT
TRBJ2-7 few TRBD2 TRBV2 15 CASSRLAGSSYEQYF TGTGCCAGCAGTCGACTAGCGGGGAGCTCCTACGAGCAGTACTTC
TRBJ2-3 NA TRBD2 TRBV20-1 19 CSARALLAGAPSATDTQYF TGCAGTGCTAGAGCCCTACTAGCGGGGGCTCCCTCGGCGACAGATACGCAGTATTTT
TRBJ1-1 NA NA TRBV12-3/TRBV12-4 15 CASSLDIRSDTEAFF TGTGCCAGCAGTTTAGATATTCGTAGCGACACTGAAGCTTTCTTT
TRBJ2-2 many TRBD2 TRBV15 15 CATGRELRNTGELFF TGTGCCACCGGGCGGGAGTTAAGGAACACCGGGGAGCTGTTTTTT
TRBJ2-5 NA TRBD2 TRBV5-1 15 CASSPTSGDVETQYF TGCGCCAGCAGCCCGACTAGCGGGGACGTGGAGACCCAGTACTTC
TRBJ2-1 many TRBD2 TRBV20-1 15 CSARKTSGSNNEQFF TGCAGTGCCCGAAAGACTAGCGGGAGTAACAATGAGCAGTTCTTC
TRBJ2-3 NA NA TRBV20-1 14 CSARTLPSTDTQYF TGCAGTGCTAGGACATTACCTAGCACAGATACGCAGTATTTT
TRBJ2-3 NA TRBD1 TRBV9 14 CASSDRQGSDTQYF TGTGCCAGCAGCGATAGACAGGGTAGTGATACGCAGTATTTT
TRBJ2-1 once TRBD1 TRBV2 18 CALWGTGIIFSSYNEQFF TGTGCCCTCTGGGGGACAGGGATAATATTTAGCTCCTACAATGAGCAGTTCTTC
TRBJ2-3 NA TRBD2 TRBV9 16 CASNIAGGRGTDTQYF TGTGCCAGCAACATAGCGGGAGGGCGCGGCACAGATACGCAGTATTTT
TRBJ2-7 few NA TRBV15 13 CATSLDSGYEQYF TGTGCCACCAGCCTGGACAGCGGCTACGAGCAGTACTTC
TRBJ2-7 few NA TRBV7-9 16 CASSPGLGTTQYEQYF TGTGCCAGCAGCCCAGGACTTGGGACAACTCAATACGAGCAGTACTTC
TRBJ1-2 many TRBD1 TRBV6-1 13 CASRDFGTGGYTF TGTGCCAGCAGGGACTTCGGGACAGGGGGCTACACCTTC
TRBJ1-2 NA NA TRBV7-2 15 CASSLTAETLYGYTF TGTGCCAGCAGCTTAACGGCGGAGACACTATATGGCTACACCTTC
TRBJ2-7 NA NA TRBV19 13 CASSIMASYEQYF TGTGCCAGTAGTATAATGGCCTCCTACGAGCAGTACTTC
TRBJ1-1 NA TRBD1 TRBV18 18 CASSPPLGQGGMNTEAFF TGTGCCAGCTCACCCCCTCTGGGACAGGGGGGGATGAACACTGAAGCTTTCTTT
TRBJ1-4 NA NA TRBV7-2 14 CASSLNRVAEKLFF TGTGCCAGCAGCCTAAACAGGGTAGCTGAAAAACTGTTTTTT
TRBJ1-1 many NA TRBV12-3/TRBV12-4 13 CASSLGPGDEAFF TGTGCCAGCAGTTTGGGCCCAGGGGATGAAGCTTTCTTT
TRBJ2-7 NA TRBD1 TRBV10-2 18 CASSPGAGTGVSSYEQYF TGCGCCAGCAGTCCGGGAGCCGGGACAGGGGTTTCATCCTACGAGCAGTACTTC
TRBJ2-5 NA NA TRBV4-2 14 CASSQGRFQETQYF TGTGCCAGCAGCCAAGGACGGTTCCAAGAGACCCAGTACTTC
TRBJ2-1 NA TRBD2 TRBV9 15 CASSVTSESYNEQFF TGTGCCAGCAGCGTGACTAGCGAATCCTACAATGAGCAGTTCTTC
TRBJ2-2 NA NA TRBV7-8 13 CASSLAHTGELFF TGTGCCAGCAGCTTAGCGCACACCGGGGAGCTGTTTTTT
TRBJ1-2 NA TRBD1 TRBV2 14 CASSGKPTGVGYTF TGTGCCAGCAGTGGGAAGCCCACAGGGGTCGGCTACACCTTC
TRBJ1-2 few TRBD1 TRBV20-1 13 CSAREGTGYGYTF TGCAGTGCTAGAGAGGGGACAGGCTATGGCTACACCTTC
TRBJ2-3 NA TRBD1 TRBV4-3 14 CASSQEGQWDTQYF TGCGCCAGCAGCCAAGAGGGACAGTGGGATACGCAGTATTTT
TRBJ1-5 NA NA TRBV5-1 18 CASSMCRDSLRSNQPQHF TGCGCCAGCAGCATGTGTCGTGACAGTCTTCGGAGCAATCAGCCCCAGCATTTT
TRBJ2-2 NA NA TRBV20-1 14 CSARSGLNTGELFF TGCAGTGCTAGATCCGGACTGAACACCGGGGAGCTGTTTTTT
TRBJ1-1 NA NA TRBV18 13 CASSMGMNTEAFF TGTGCCAGCTCAATGGGCATGAACACTGAAGCTTTCTTT
TRBJ1-2 few TRBD1 TRBV7-9 15 CASSYQGGRGYGYTF TGTGCCAGCAGCTACCAGGGGGGGAGAGGCTATGGCTACACCTTC
TRBJ2-2 few TRBD1 TRBV27 16 CASSLWTGGAGGELFF TGTGCCAGCAGTTTATGGACAGGGGGCGCGGGCGGGGAGCTGTTTTTT
TRBJ1-5 NA TRBD1 TRBV12-3/TRBV12-4 14 CASSMDRRNQPQHF TGTGCCAGCAGCATGGACAGGCGCAATCAGCCCCAGCATTTT
TRBJ2-4 NA NA TRBV20-1 16 CCARDTGTQGSGIQYF TGCTGTGCTAGAGATACCGGGACCCAAGGGAGTGGCATTCAGTACTTC
TRBJ2-5 NA TRBD2 TRBV4-1 17 CASSQDWAAGGLETQYF TGCGCCAGCAGCCAAGATTGGGCGGCGGGGGGGCTCGAGACCCAGTACTTC
TRBJ1-1 few NA TRBV4-1 17 CASSQDQIRGGGTEAFF TGCGCCAGCAGCCAAGATCAGATCCGCGGGGGTGGGACTGAAGCTTTCTTT
TRBJ2-1 NA TRBD2 TRBV12-3/TRBV12-4 15 CASSLTSGRADEQFF TGTGCCAGCAGCCTTACTAGCGGGAGGGCCGATGAGCAGTTCTTC